Shown below are 8 T cell receptor beta chains from a single sample sequenced in a study of blood T cells in healthy people across ages. Alongside a J-beta primer mix, a sample-barcoded 5' primer served in a second PCR lasting roughly 6 to 11 cycles. TCRdb called the 5' RACE reads again in MiXCR, with one record for every CDR3 protein. Among some 1.7 million distinct CDR3 sequences listed, over 25% were seen once. Sequenced input: blood. The receptors originated from a woman aged 25 to 45 in good health.

This clonotype was counted at least ten times. The genes are TRBV20-1 and TRBJ2-7; the D gene is possibly TRBD2 (6 bases). The CDR3 has 14 residues. Germline CDR1 DFQATT, CDR2 SNEGSKA (reference sequence). Trimming took off 0 bases at V and 1 base at J, with 10 bases between the two ends. The CDR3 here is CSARDLAGSYEQYF. The CDR3 coding sequence is TGCAGTGCTAGAGATCTGGCGGGGTCCTACGAGCAGTACTTC.

A word on this clonotype: Without the conserved terminal phenylalanine or tryptophan, this CDR3 likely stems from a read error. The rearrangement uses TRBV5-1 and TRBJ2-7; 10 nucleotides match TRBD2. J lost 9 bases, V lost 9 bases, and 12 bases had no gene match. CDR1 and CDR2 (germline): SGHRS, YFSETQ. The CDR3 covers 13 residues. As DNA, the CDR3 is TGCGCCACAGCGGAGCGGGAGGGCCTATCGCAGTACAAC. This codes for CATAEREGLSQYN.

Remarks on this clonotype: A much bigger clone sits one base away, suggesting this may be a read error. This chain connects TRBV12-3 or TRBV12-4 to TRBJ2-7; no clear D. Trimming removed 7 bases from V and 5 bases from J, with 12 bases in between. This CDR3 contains 12 residues. CDR3 DNA: TGTGCCAGCAACACTTTTAGAAACGAGCAGTACTTC. It translates to CASNTFRNEQYF.

The chain employs TRBV2 and TRBJ2-7, with D possibly matching TRBD2 (6 bases). V shed 0 bases and J shed 0 bases, with 9 bases lying between them. From germline, CDR1 is SNHLY and CDR2 FYNNEI. The CDR3 has 15 amino acids. For the CDR3, the DNA is TGTGCCAGCAGTGAAGCGGAGGGCTTCTCCTACGAGCAGTACTTC. As protein: CASSEAEGFSYEQYF.

This clonotype appeared a single time. V and J are TRBV27 and TRBJ1-1; the D gene is possibly TRBD1 (5 bases). Germline V gene sequence: CDR1 MNHEY, CDR2 SMNVEV (reference sequence). Trimming removed 5 bases at V and 1 base at J, with 14 bases between. This CDR3 is built from 15 residues. CDR3 sequence reads: CASSPRVIRNTEAFF. The CDR3, as DNA: TGTGCCAGCAGTCCCAGGGTGATCAGGAACACTGAAGCTTTCTTT.

This clonotype has only a few counts. V gene TRBV9 combines with J gene TRBJ1-5; D remains unclear. The CDR3 contains 14 residues. With 0 bases removed from V and 2 bases from J, the gap between germline ends came to 6 bases. The germline gives CDR1 SGDLS, CDR2 YYNGEE. The CDR3 reads CASSVGLGNQPQHF. The CDR3 bases are TGTGCCAGCAGCGTAGGTCTAGGCAATCAGCCCCAGCATTTT. Full variable domain (missing parts from reference TRBV9 and TRBJ1-5): DSGVTQTPKHLITATGQRVTLRCSPRSGDLSVYWYQQSLDQGLQFLIQYYNGEERAKGNILERFSAQQFPDLHSELNLSSLELGDSALYFCASSVGLGNQPQHFGDGTRLSIL.

J is TRBJ2-3 and V is TRBV18, with D maybe TRBD1 (6 bases). The CDR3 covers 15 residues. From germline, CDR1 is KGHSH and CDR2 LQKENI. Trimming took 3 bases from V and 3 from J, leaving 13 bases between them. This chain's CDR3 is CASSPSSRGTDTQYF. Written as DNA, the CDR3 is TGTGCCAGCTCACCTTCCTCAAGGGGGACAGATACGCAGTATTTT.

The V and J genes are TRBV24-1 and TRBJ1-2; D ambiguous. Germline assignment: CDR1 KGHDR and CDR2 SFDVKD. The CDR3 loop spans 14 amino acids. With 0 bases removed from V and 3 bases from J, the gap between germline ends came to 7 bases. The CDR3 reads CATSDLSRDYGYTF. DNA of the CDR3: TGTGCCACCAGTGATTTGTCCCGTGACTATGGCTACACCTTC.